This T cell receptor (beta chain) was captured in a study of early T cells in non-severe SARS-CoV-2 infection. The CDR3 contains 14 residues. V was cut by 8 bases and J by 1 base, with 12 bases left in between. CDR1 SNHLY and CDR2 FYNNEI come from the germline V gene. TCRdb re-analysed the 5' RACE reads in MiXCR, keeping a single row per CDR3 protein. The sample has about 99,000 distinct CDR3 sequences, around a sixth seen once. The source material was whole blood. The TCR sequence derives from an adult who was a healthcare worker with PCR-confirmed SARS-CoV-2 infection or an uninfected control (not recorded which). This chain links TRBV2 with TRBJ1-5, with a possible D match to TRBD1 (6 bases). CDR3 bases: TGTGCCAGCCGGCACAGGGCGAGCAATCAGCCCCAGCATTTT. It yields the protein CASRHRASNQPQHF.